This T cell receptor (beta chain) was found in a study of blood T cell repertoires in COVID-19. About the study: From T cells, B-cell-depleted T cells, or PBMCs came the material, which was cDNA or gDNA.

Original handling: Amplification of reference gene primers provided the estimated nucleated cell counts. Profiling relied on immunoSEQ multiplex PCR, and the TCRdb table lists in-frame clones only, not all of them. Clone size and V and J calls were adopted from that table, with D and trimming inferred from the DNA. The sample lists around 170,000 clones; roughly 87% were seen once. Sequencing used peripheral blood. The origin of this receptor is a woman between 35 and 50 years old with acute or convalescent COVID-19.

The CDR3 sequence is CASRQTATGELFF. CDR3 bases: TGTGCCAGCAGGCAAACAGCAACGGGGGAGCTGTTTTTT. V gene TRBV27 combines with J gene TRBJ2-2; D ambiguous. Germline CDR1 reads MNHEY; CDR2 reads SMNVEV (reference sequence). V was cut by 6 bases and J by 8 bases, with 13 bases left in between. This CDR3 contains 13 residues.